This paragraph covers one T cell receptor beta chain sequence. Antigen unknown. The source of the sample is a study of cytomegalovirus exposure and HLA in healthy donors. Study details: In an earlier analysis, around 120 million unique TCR beta sequences were found from about 180 million T cells.

Study conclusions and caveats: The authors later found HLA-associated TCR beta chains more clonally expanded than equally common others.

The PCR employed 60 Vbeta primers together with 13 Jbeta primers. The method was immunoSEQ multiplex PCR; TCRdb's version includes in-frame clones alone and lacks a portion of them. The sample lists approximately 130,000 clones, around four fifths occurring once. Germline V gene sequence: CDR1 SEHNR, CDR2 FQNEAQ (reference sequence). This CDR3 region has 15 residues. V was shortened by 6 bases and J by 2 bases, with 14 bases between the two germline ends. This sequence joins TRBV7-9 and TRBJ1-5; a possible D gene is TRBD1 (6 bases). This receptor was obtained from a man aged 35 to 55 in good health and CMV-seronegative. Material: PBMCs. The CDR3 DNA is TGTGCCAGCAGTCCGCCGGGACACGGCAATCAGCCCCAGCATTTT. Encoded protein: CASSPPGHGNQPQHF. The variable domain in full, with the rest retrieved from reference TRBV7-9 and TRBJ1-5, is DTGVSQNPRHKITKRGQNVTFRCDPISEHNRLYWYRQTLGQGPEFLTYFQNEAQLEKSRLLSDRFSAERPKGSFSTLEIQRTEQGDSAMYLCASSPPGHGNQPQHFGDGTRLSIL.